This TCR beta chain came from a study of neurological immune-mediated disorders. General observations from the study: The greatest TCR clonal expansion occurred in HTLV-1-associated myelopathy and the least in multiple sclerosis, which fell below healthy controls.

Source material was 2 million unsorted PBMCs, stored at -80 °C in RNAlater. The cDNA was synthesized by 5'RACE incorporating 10-nucleotide random UMIs. The output of every sequencing run, over 160 million TCR-beta sequences, came from 15-18 subjects. Via MiXCR, TCRdb re-called the 5' RACE reads, giving one row per CDR3 protein. The sample consists of tens of thousands of distinct CDR3 sequences, roughly 4.7% of them appearing once. In the case of this clonotype: Its antigen is not identified.

Trimming took off 0 bases at V and 3 bases at J, with 6 bases between the two ends. The CDR3 covers 13 residues. In germline, CDR1 is SGHRS, CDR2 YFSETQ. The chain recombines TRBV5-1 with TRBJ1-1; no clear D gene. Material for sequencing was PBMCs. This TCR was recovered from a woman aged 25 to 39 with multiple sclerosis. CDR3 sequence: CASSLEAYTEAFF. The CDR3 DNA reads as TGCGCCAGCAGCTTGGAGGCCTACACTGAAGCTTTCTTT.